This T cell receptor (beta chain) was captured by sequencing in a study of regulatory T cells in long-lasting Graves disease. Whole-study results and caveats: A greater number of public clonotypes (under 3,000) was shared by persistent patients than by new patients (approximately 1,000). Under persistent disease, TRBV28, TRBJ1-2 and TRBJ2-5 were used preferentially.

Many counts were recorded for this clonotype. The target antigen is unknown. The time point is: newly diagnosed GD, antithyroid drugs for less than 3 months. Extracted RNA from PBMCs served as the source of the TCR library. This CDR3 comprises 17 residues. Trimming stripped 2 bases from V and 2 bases from J, with 19 bases between. The V gene's germline CDR1 is MNHEY and CDR2 SMNVEV (reference sequence). Building the TCR beta libraries relied on iRepertoire HTBI primers, and CDR3 regions underwent Arm-PCR. TCRdb redid the calling of the multiplex PCR reads with MiXCR, one entry per CDR3 protein. Found here are roughly 250,000 distinct CDR3 sequences, approximately 18% of them singletons; the top ten hold around 15%. These data were also reused for a study on T cells in Graves' hyperthyroidism and ophthalmopathy.

The gene calls are TRBV27 and TRBJ2-7; D tentatively reads TRBD1 or TRBD2 (5 bases each). The source material was peripheral blood mononuclear cells (PBMCs), sampled at new diagnosis, from a patient treated with antithyroid drugs. The clonotype comes from a woman aged 25-40 years with Graves disease. For the CDR3, the DNA is TGTGCCAGCAGTTTACTTTCCCTCGGGACGGTAGCCTACGAGCAGTACTTC. Amino acids: CASSLLSLGTVAYEQYF.